The 12 T cell receptor beta chains below come from one sample, sequenced in a study of T cell repertoires in cytomegalovirus infection. A single record per CDR3 protein comes from TCRdb applying MiXCR to the reads. The table lists just under 550,000 distinct CDR3 sequences, more than 25% of them singletons. Sequenced input: PBMCs. The receptors here all came from a human donor in good health (CMV status not recorded). Some clones in this sample may be carry-over from other donors' samples.

This rearrangement joins TRBV20-1 to TRBJ1-2; TRBD1 matches 9 bases. The J segment lost 11 bases and the V segment lost 0 bases, leaving 13 bases of the junction unmatched. The CDR3 contains 15 residues. The germline CDR1 and CDR2 sequences are DFQATT and SNEGSKA (reference sequence). The CDR3 protein is CSAREGATGTGLYTF. The CDR3 DNA reads TGCAGTGCTAGAGAGGGAGCTACCGGGACAGGGTTGTACACCTTC.

This clonotype was detected only a few times. This chain joins TRBV9 and TRBJ1-2, with no clear D. CDR3 length: 15 amino acids. CDR1 is SGDLS and CDR2 is YYNGEE in the germline V gene. The V end lost 0 bases, the J end lost 1 base, and 10 bases lay between the germline ends. The CDR3 DNA reads as TGTGCCAGCAGCGTAGGACCGGCTGATAACTATGGCTACACCTTC. Translation: CASSVGPADNYGYTF.

This chain connects TRBV9 to TRBJ2-7, with a weak D call TRBD1 (5 bases). CDR1 SGDLS and CDR2 YYNGEE come from the germline V gene. This CDR3 has 15 residues. V was cut by 0 bases and J by 3 bases, with 13 bases left in between. CDR3 loop: CASSVVPGNIYEQYF. DNA for the CDR3: TGTGCCAGCAGCGTAGTCCCAGGGAACATCTACGAGCAGTACTTC.

This clonotype has ten or more counts. The J gene is TRBJ1-5, the V gene TRBV7-8; tentatively, D is TRBD1 (6 bases). Germline CDR1 is SGHVS and CDR2 is FQNEAQ. CDR3 size: 15 residues. The germline V and J ends were trimmed by 1 base and 9 bases, with 16 bases remaining between them. This CDR3 reads CASSLELGGGLPQHF. The DNA for the CDR3 is TGTGCCAGCAGCTTAGAATTGGGGGGCGGACTGCCCCAGCATTTT.

This clonotype appeared a few times. This chain uses TRBV28 with TRBJ1-2; D unclear. V lost 5 bases and J lost 10, with 5 bases in between. Germline loops: CDR1 MDHEN, CDR2 SYDVKM. CDR3 size: 9 residues. The CDR3 sequence: CASSPNYTF. The CDR3, as DNA: TGTGCCAGCAGTCCCAACTACACCTTC.

This clonotype has more than one count but fewer than ten. The chain combines TRBV11-3 with TRBJ2-1, with D possibly TRBD1 on 6 matching bases. The V gene lost 2 bases and the J gene lost 0 bases, with 11 bases spanning the gap. Germline V lookup: CDR1 SGHNT, CDR2 YENEEA. The CDR3 runs to 16 residues. In DNA, the CDR3 is TGTGCCAGCAGCTTATCGGGGACAAACTCCTACAATGAGCAGTTCTTC. Translating gives CASSLSGTNSYNEQFF.

There are many counts of this clonotype. The rearrangement uses TRBV7-3 and TRBJ2-2; no clear D gene. The CDR3 runs to 12 residues. Trimming pared 5 bases from V and 0 bases from J, leaving 1 base between. Germline loops: CDR1 SGHTA, CDR2 FQGTGA. This CDR3 reads CASSPNTGELFF. The CDR3 nucleotides are TGTGCCAGCAGCCCGAACACCGGGGAGCTGTTTTTT.

The gene calls are TRBV27 and TRBJ2-1, with a possible D match to TRBD2 (5 bases). The germline gives CDR1 MNHEY, CDR2 SMNVEV (reference sequence). CDR3 size: 15 residues. The V and J ends lost 6 bases and 0 bases respectively, with 12 bases between them. CDR3 DNA sequence: TGTGCCAGCAGGGGCCTCACTAGCTCCTACAATGAGCAGTTCTTC. It yields the protein CASRGLTSSYNEQFF.

The chain employs TRBV27 and TRBJ2-2; D not certain. The CDR3 runs 15 residues. Germline CDR1 MNHEY, CDR2 SMNVEV (reference sequence). V dropped 4 bases and J dropped 1 base, with 10 bases sitting between them. CDR3 coding DNA: TGTGCCAGCAGTTCGAAAAGACAGAACACCGGGGAGCTGTTTTTT. It translates to CASSSKRQNTGELFF.

This clonotype has a count of ten or more. The rearrangement joins TRBV7-6 to TRBJ1-2, with a possible D match to TRBD1 (5 bases). The CDR3 totals 14 residues. The V gene lost 5 bases and the J gene lost 7 bases, with 17 bases spanning the gap. CDR1 is SGHVS and CDR2 is FNYEAQ in the germline V gene. CDR3 DNA sequence: TGTGCCAGCAGCCACGGGGGGACTCCGCCTGGCTACACCTTC. This sequence encodes CASSHGGTPPGYTF.

The CDR3: CASNSPSTDTQYF. The CDR3 DNA follows: TGTGCCAGTAACTCACCAAGCACAGATACGCAGTATTTT. The chain couples TRBV19 to TRBJ2-3; D is unclear. The CDR3 is made up of 13 amino acids. V lost 7 bases, J lost 0 bases, and 8 bases lay in between. Germline CDR1 and CDR2: LNHDA and SQIVND (reference sequence). Using reference TRBV19 and TRBJ2-3 for the parts outside the CDR3, the full variable domain is DGGITQSPKYLFRKEGQNVTLSCEQNLNHDAMYWYRQDPGQGLRLIYYSQIVNDFQKGDIAEGYSVSREKKESFPLTVTSAQKNPTAFYLCASNSPSTDTQYFGPGTRLTVL.

This clonotype was seen ten or more times. The chain joins TRBV7-2 to TRBJ2-5; D may be TRBD1 or TRBD2 (6 bases each). Trimming stripped 2 bases from V and 3 bases from J, with 10 bases between. CDR1 is SGHTA and CDR2 is FQGNSA in the germline V gene. The length of the CDR3 is 14 residues. This CDR3 reads CASSLWGAEETQYF. The DNA of the CDR3 is TGTGCCAGCAGCTTATGGGGGGCAGAAGAGACCCAGTACTTC.